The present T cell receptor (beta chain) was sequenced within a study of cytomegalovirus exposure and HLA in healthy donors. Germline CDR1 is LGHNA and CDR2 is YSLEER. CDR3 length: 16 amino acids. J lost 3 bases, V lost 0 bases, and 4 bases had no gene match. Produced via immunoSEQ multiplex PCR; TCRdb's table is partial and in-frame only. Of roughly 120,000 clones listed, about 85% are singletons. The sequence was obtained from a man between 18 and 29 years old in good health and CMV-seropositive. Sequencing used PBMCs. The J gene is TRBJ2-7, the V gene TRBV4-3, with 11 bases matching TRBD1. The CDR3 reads CASSQDRGTGGYEQYF. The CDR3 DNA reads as TGCGCCAGCAGCCAAGATAGGGGGACAGGGGGCTACGAGCAGTACTTC.